The 31 T cell receptor beta chains reported below all come from one sample, sequenced in a study of blood T cell repertoires in COVID-19 (dated by TCRdb to between 2020 and 2021). The library was prepared using the immunoSEQ multiplex PCR assay. TCRdb limited this immuneACCESS table to in-frame rearrangements with V and J called. A share of clones is missing; checked studies link under half to unresolved V genes, and the rest is unexplained. The sample table contains around 180,000 clones; only one count was recorded for around 85% of them. The top ten hold about 18% of the sample. The sequenced material came from peripheral blood. These receptors were obtained from a person aged 70 to 85 with COVID-19, enrolled during active disease.

The chain couples TRBV5-4 to TRBJ1-1; 7 bases map to TRBD1. This CDR3 contains 14 residues. V shed 3 bases, J shed 4 bases, and the junction held 6 bases outside the gene matches. Germline CDR1 reads SGHNT; CDR2 reads YYREEE (reference sequence). The CDR3 DNA follows: TGTGCCAGCAGCTCGGGACAGAGAGGCACTGAAGCTTTCTTT. Encoded protein: CASSSGQRGTEAFF.

This clone was picked up one time. This chain links TRBV6-5 with TRBJ1-4, with 8 bases that match TRBD1. Trimming removed 7 bases from V and 4 bases from J; junction bases left unmatched: 5. The CDR3 runs to 14 residues. CDR1 MNHEY and CDR2 SVGAGI come from the germline V gene. The CDR3 nucleotides read TGTGCCAGCAACCCGACAGGGGATAATGAAAAACTGTTTTTT. Amino acids: CASNPTGDNEKLFF.

This clone was counted only a few times. V and J are TRBV13 and TRBJ2-2; D is unclear. CDR3 length equals 16 residues. The germline CDR1 and CDR2 sequences are PRHDT and FYEKMQ (reference sequence). Trimming took off 5 bases at V and 0 bases at J, with 13 bases between the two ends. CDR3 nucleotides: TGTGCCAGCAGCCCCGCCAGTATCGCGAACACCGGGGAGCTGTTTTTT. Its protein is CASSPASIANTGELFF.

Here the CDR3 DNA reads TGCGCCAGCAGCTTGGTTAGCAGTACCTACGAGCAGTACTTC. Translated: CASSLVSSTYEQYF. This sequence joins TRBV5-1 and TRBJ2-7; D ambiguous. Germline-derived CDR1 and CDR2 are SGHRS and YFSETQ. The germline V and J ends were trimmed by 0 bases and 2 bases, with 9 bases remaining between them. The CDR3 spans 14 residues. Drawing the rest from reference TRBV5-1 and TRBJ2-7, the complete variable domain is KAGVTQTPRYLIKTRGQQVTLSCSPISGHRSVSWYQQTPGQGLQFLFEYFSETQRNKGNFPGRFSGRQFSNSRSEMNVSTLELGDSALYLCASSLVSSTYEQYFGPGTRLTVT.

The chain combines TRBV6-5 with TRBJ2-7; perhaps TRBD1 as D (6 bases). CDR1 and CDR2 from the germline V gene are MNHEY and SVGAGI. This CDR3 spans 14 amino acids. Trimming cost V 6 bases and J 6 bases, with 18 bases left between them. The CDR3 is CASRPTGSPREQYF. DNA for the CDR3: TGTGCCAGCAGGCCCACAGGGAGCCCTCGCGAGCAGTACTTC.

The chain employs TRBV2 and TRBJ1-5; possible D gene TRBD1, 6 bases. Trimming cost V 6 bases and J 0 bases, with 12 bases left between them. Germline CDR1 SNHLY, CDR2 FYNNEI. The CDR3 has 15 residues. The CDR3 here is CASSADRNSNQPQHF. The CDR3 nucleotides read TGTGCCAGCAGCGCAGACAGGAATAGCAATCAGCCCCAGCATTTT. Supplemented by reference TRBV2 and TRBJ1-5, the full variable domain reads EPEVTQTPSHQVTQMGQEVILRCVPISNHLYFYWYRQILGQKVEFLVSFYNNEISEKSEIFDDQFSVERPDGSNFTLKIRSTKLEDSAMYFCASSADRNSNQPQHFGDGTRLSIL.

The table lists this clone with a few counts. V and J are TRBV28 and TRBJ2-7; TRBD1 agrees at 9 bases. The germline gives CDR1 MDHEN, CDR2 SYDVKM. This CDR3 contains 14 residues. J was trimmed by 3 bases and V by 10 bases; bases with no gene match: 10. For the CDR3, the DNA is TGTGCCACCAGAACAGGGGGCGTATTCTACGAGCAGTACTTC. Its protein product is CATRTGGVFYEQYF.

V is TRBV2 and J is TRBJ1-1; D gene uncertain. This CDR3 spans 14 amino acids. V lost 4 bases and J lost 9, with 18 bases in between. The germline gives CDR1 SNHLY, CDR2 FYNNEI. The CDR3 loop reads CASSVIGEGEQAFF. In DNA, the CDR3 is TGTGCCAGCAGTGTAATTGGGGAGGGTGAGCAAGCTTTCTTT.

The chain carries TRBV7-3 and TRBJ2-1; 15 bases align to TRBD2. Germline V gives CDR1 SGHTA, CDR2 FQGTGA. The length of the CDR3 is 15 residues. Losses at the gene ends were 6 bases for V and 12 bases for J; bases not matched to a gene: 9. Here the CDR3 reads CASSPRTSGGARQFF. The CDR3 nucleotides are TGTGCCAGCAGTCCCCGGACTAGCGGGGGGGCGCGGCAGTTCTTC.

This rearrangement joins TRBV7-6 to TRBJ2-2; D might be TRBD1 (6 bases). CDR1 is SGHVS, CDR2 FNYEAQ, per germline. Trimming stripped 6 bases from V and 5 bases from J, with 13 bases between. The CDR3 is 14 amino acids. The CDR3 is CASRTGTGTGELFF. CDR3 sequence (DNA): TGTGCCAGCAGGACAGGAACAGGGACCGGGGAGCTGTTTTTT.

The chain couples TRBV19 to TRBJ1-5, with 12 bases fitting TRBD1. CDR3 length: 17 amino acids. The germline CDR1 and CDR2 sequences are LNHDA and SQIVND (reference sequence). The V segment lost 3 bases and the J segment 6 bases; nucleotides outside the gene matches: 9. The CDR3 coding sequence is TGTGCCAGTAGTATTGGCCCGGGACAGGGGGCTGGTCAGCCCCAGCATTTT. The encoded protein is CASSIGPGQGAGQPQHF.

The chain uses TRBV7-9 and TRBJ1-6, with D hard to call. Germline V gene lookup returns CDR1 SEHNR and CDR2 FQNEAQ (reference sequence). There are 12 residues in the CDR3. The V end was cut by 5 bases, the J end by 8 bases, with 7 bases between. DNA of the CDR3: TGTGCCAGCAGCCAGTCTCATTCACCCCTCCACTTT. This sequence encodes CASSQSHSPLHF. Variable domain in full (rest from reference TRBV7-9 and TRBJ1-6): DTGVSQNPRHKITKRGQNVTFRCDPISEHNRLYWYRQTLGQGPEFLTYFQNEAQLEKSRLLSDRFSAERPKGSFSTLEIQRTEQGDSAMYLCASSQSHSPLHFGNGTRLTVT.

The chain employs TRBV3-1 (or the pseudogene TRBV3-2) and TRBJ1-5, with 7 bases aligning to TRBD1. Germline V CDR1 and CDR2: LGHDT, YNNKEL (reference sequence). With 1 base clipped from V and 3 bases from J, the junction kept 6 bases outside the gene matches. This CDR3 is built from 16 residues. The CDR3 here is CASSQVPGGDNQPQHF. The CDR3 region has the DNA TGTGCCAGCAGCCAAGTTCCAGGGGGAGACAATCAGCCCCAGCATTTT.

This clone was recorded a few times. The CDR3 is CASSHSGRMTEAFF. As DNA, the CDR3 is TGTGCCAGCAGCCATTCGGGGAGGATGACTGAAGCTTTCTTT. The gene calls are TRBV11-2 and TRBJ1-1; D remains unclear. V was trimmed by 5 bases and J by 5 bases, leaving 15 bases between them. Germline V CDR1 and CDR2: SGHAT, FQNNGV. The CDR3 length is 14 residues.

J is TRBJ2-7 and V is TRBV7-8, with 7 nucleotides matching TRBD1. CDR3 length: 16 residues. In germline, CDR1 is SGHVS, CDR2 FQNEAQ. V gave up 6 bases and J gave up 0 bases; unmatched junction bases: 11. The CDR3 region is CASSPRNRDSSYEQYF. DNA of the CDR3: TGTGCCAGCAGTCCTCGTAACCGGGACAGCTCCTACGAGCAGTACTTC.

The gene calls are TRBV20-1 and TRBJ2-5; a weak D match, TRBD1 (5 bases). V was clipped by 3 bases and J by 5 bases, with 13 bases between them. The length of the CDR3 is 13 residues. Germline V gene sequence: CDR1 DFQATT, CDR2 SNEGSKA (reference sequence). The CDR3 DNA sequence: TGCAGTGCTAGTTTAGTTAGGGGCGAGACCCAGTACTTC. Protein sequence: CSASLVRGETQYF.

This chain links TRBV6-2 or TRBV6-3 with TRBJ2-5, with TRBD2 as a possible D gene (6 bases). Germline CDR1 is MNHEY and CDR2 is SVGEGT. V dropped 5 bases and J dropped 5 bases, with 15 bases sitting between them. The CDR3 runs to 14 residues. CDR3 region: CASSLGAGSETQYF. CDR3 DNA sequence: TGTGCCAGCAGTCTTGGGGCGGGGAGTGAGACCCAGTACTTC.

The chain has TRBV13 and TRBJ2-7; D call uncertain. CDR1 PRHDT and CDR2 FYEKMQ come from the germline V gene (reference sequence). The CDR3 consists of 20 residues. Trimming took 1 base from V and 3 from J, leaving 28 bases between them. The CDR3 here is CASSLASSPVRFFGDYEQYF. In DNA, the CDR3 is TGTGCCAGCAGCTTAGCGTCAAGTCCAGTTAGATTCTTCGGAGACTACGAGCAGTACTTC.

The chain recombines TRBV2 with TRBJ2-1; TRBD1 matches 8 bases. In germline, CDR1 is SNHLY, CDR2 FYNNEI. The CDR3 length is 15 residues. The junction had 10 bases not matched to a gene; V was cut back by 8 bases and J by 4 bases. CDR3 protein: CASARRTGTYNEQFF. The CDR3 region has the DNA TGTGCCAGCGCACGGCGGACAGGGACGTACAATGAGCAGTTCTTC.

The rearrangement joins TRBV3-1 (or the pseudogene TRBV3-2) to TRBJ1-4; possibly TRBD1 for D (5 bases). V was pared by 1 base and J by 5 bases, with 14 bases between. The CDR3 is 16 amino acids. The germline CDR1 and CDR2 sequences are LGHDT and YNNKEL (reference sequence). In nucleotides, the CDR3 is TGTGCCAGCAGCCAAGGCGGTTTTCGGGGGAATGAAAAACTGTTTTTT. Amino acids: CASSQGGFRGNEKLFF.

The chain combines TRBV19 with TRBJ2-7, with 9 bases fitting TRBD2. Unmatched junction bases numbered 3, after V lost 5 bases and J lost 4 bases. This CDR3 contains 13 residues. CDR1 and CDR2 from the germline V gene are LNHDA and SQIVND (reference sequence). The CDR3 spells CASSRREGYEQYF. The CDR3 bases are TGTGCCAGTAGTCGGCGGGAGGGGTACGAGCAGTACTTC.

V and J are TRBV4-3 and TRBJ2-1; TRBD2 agrees at 16 bases. Germline CDR1 reads LGHNA; CDR2 reads YSLEER. With 4 bases clipped from V and 16 bases from J, the junction kept 4 bases outside the gene matches. The CDR3 covers 13 residues. CDR3 residues: CASSLGLAGGKFF. In DNA, the CDR3 is TGCGCCAGCAGCCTGGGACTAGCGGGAGGGAAATTCTTC.

This chain connects TRBV7-9 to TRBJ1-6; D is unclear. Trimming took off 5 bases at V and 8 bases at J, with 7 bases between the two ends. Looked up from germline, CDR1 is SEHNR and CDR2 is FQNEAQ (reference sequence). There are 12 residues in the CDR3. The CDR3 coding sequence is TGTGCCAGCAGCCCCCCGGATTCACCCCTCCACTTT. Translating gives CASSPPDSPLHF.

The chain combines TRBV5-1 with TRBJ2-7; 7 bases line up with TRBD2. The CDR3 sequence is 14 residues long. V dropped 0 bases and J dropped 5; count of bases not matched to a gene: 5. The germline CDR1 and CDR2 sequences are SGHRS and YFSETQ. CDR3 nucleotide sequence: TGCGCCAGCAGCTTGGTGGGCGGGAGAGACGAGCAGTACTTC. It translates to CASSLVGGRDEQYF.

The chain has TRBV7-2 and TRBJ1-2; 7 bases line up with TRBD1. The V segment lost 4 bases and the J segment 5 bases; nucleotides outside the gene matches: 10. The CDR3 is made up of 15 amino acids. Germline-derived CDR1 and CDR2 are SGHTA and FQGNSA. The CDR3, as DNA: TGTGCCAGCAGCTCTTCTCCCGGGACAGTGTATGGCTACACCTTC. It specifies CASSSSPGTVYGYTF. Variable domain in full (rest from reference TRBV7-2 and TRBJ1-2): GAGVSQSPSNKVTEKGKDVELRCDPISGHTALYWYRQSLGQGLEFLIYFQGNSAPDKSGLPSDRFSAERTGGSVSTLTIQRTQQEDSAVYLCASSSSPGTVYGYTFGSGTRLTVV.

DNA of the CDR3: TGCAGCGCCCGAACAACGACAGGGAGTGAAGCTTTCTTT. As protein: CSARTTTGSEAFF. This chain joins TRBV29-1 and TRBJ1-1; 7 nucleotides match TRBD1. Germline V lookup: CDR1 SQVTM, CDR2 ANQGSEA. The ends lost 7 bases at V and 7 bases at J; junction bases unmatched: 12. The CDR3 covers 13 residues.

V gene TRBV4-1 combines with J gene TRBJ2-2; 7 bases are shared with TRBD2. The germline V gene has CDR1 MGHRA and CDR2 YSYEKL. J lost 5 bases, V lost 4 bases, and 16 bases had no gene match. The CDR3 loop spans 18 amino acids. The CDR3 is CASSPVLGGGFSTGELFF. CDR3 nucleotide sequence: TGCGCCAGCAGCCCCGTTTTGGGCGGGGGATTCTCAACCGGGGAGCTGTTTTTT.

This clone has a single count. The chain uses TRBV9 and TRBJ2-1; D ambiguous. The CDR3 loop spans 15 amino acids. Trimming pared 2 bases from V and 5 bases from J, leaving 14 bases between. CDR1 SGDLS and CDR2 YYNGEE come from the germline V gene. CDR3 bases: TGTGCCAGCAGCGTTAGTAGCCAGTTACACAATGAGCAGTTCTTC. Translation gives CASSVSSQLHNEQFF.

This clone was seen more than once but under ten times. The rearrangement uses TRBV2 and TRBJ2-5; 8 bases match TRBD2. This CDR3 region has 17 residues. Germline V gene lookup returns CDR1 SNHLY and CDR2 FYNNEI. J gave up 1 base and V 2 bases, and 9 bases lay outside the gene matches. The CDR3 sequence is CASSESGLAGSQETQYF. CDR3 sequence (DNA): TGTGCCAGCAGTGAAAGTGGGCTAGCGGGCTCCCAAGAGACCCAGTACTTC.

The rearrangement uses TRBV7-2 and TRBJ1-2, with 10 bases lining up with TRBD1. Germline V gives CDR1 SGHTA, CDR2 FQGNSA. V lost 5 bases, J lost 4 bases, and 7 bases stayed unmatched. The CDR3 extends over 15 amino acids. The CDR3, as DNA: TGTGCCAGCAGCCCCATCCGGGACAGGGGCTATGGCTACACCTTC. The encoded protein is CASSPIRDRGYGYTF.

The chain recombines TRBV5-5 with TRBJ1-2; no definite D call. The germline gives CDR1 SGHKS, CDR2 YYEKEE (reference sequence). The CDR3 has 11 residues. V was pared by 1 base and J by 6 bases, with 4 bases between. CDR3 amino acids: CASSLPDGYTF. CDR3 DNA sequence: TGTGCCAGCAGCTTGCCCGATGGCTACACCTTC.